This entry lists 17 T cell receptor beta chains sequenced from one sample in a study of blood T cells in healthy people across ages. PCR was performed a second time for about 7 to 12 cycles using a sample-barcoded 5' primer and a J-beta primer mix. TCRdb reprocessed the 5' RACE reads via MiXCR and lists one record per CDR3 protein. The sample comprises roughly 1.7 million distinct CDR3 sequences, about 31% of which are singletons, and 11% rests with the top ten. Sequencing was carried out using blood. Source of these receptors: a young woman in good health.

The J gene is TRBJ1-1, the V gene TRBV5-1, with TRBD1 identical over 9 bases. Trimming cost V 3 bases and J 0 bases; bases outside gene matches: 9. CDR3 length: 17 amino acids. The germline V gene has CDR1 SGHRS and CDR2 YFSETQ. This CDR3 reads CASSSPRTGDMNTEAFF. The CDR3 nucleotides read TGCGCCAGCAGCTCGCCGAGGACAGGGGACATGAACACTGAAGCTTTCTTT. Filled out from reference TRBV5-1 and TRBJ1-1, the complete variable domain reads KAGVTQTPRYLIKTRGQQVTLSCSPISGHRSVSWYQQTPGQGLQFLFEYFSETQRNKGNFPGRFSGRQFSNSRSEMNVSTLELGDSALYLCASSSPRTGDMNTEAFFGQGTRLTVV.

There are a few counts of this clonotype. The chain recombines TRBV12-3 or TRBV12-4 with TRBJ2-1; 8 bases align to TRBD2. The junction had 12 bases not matched to a gene; V was cut back by 4 bases and J by 4 bases. The CDR3 loop spans 17 amino acids. The CDR3 DNA follows: TGTGCCAGCAGTTCCGTCGAAGGCTCGGGGGGGTACAATGAGCAGTTCTTC. Translated: CASSSVEGSGGYNEQFF.

The chain is built from TRBV29-1 and TRBJ1-1, with D unclear. The CDR3 sequence is 11 residues long. Looked up from germline, CDR1 is SQVTM and CDR2 is ANQGSEA. V lost 3 bases to trimming and J lost 11 bases, with 13 bases between them. Here the CDR3 reads CSVDLGGVAFF. The CDR3, as DNA: TGCAGCGTTGATCTCGGTGGTGTGGCTTTCTTT. Full variable domain (rest looked up from reference TRBV29-1 and TRBJ1-1): SAVISQKPSRDICQRGTSLTIQCQVDSQVTMMFWYRQQPGQSLTLIATANQGSEATYESGFVIDKFPISRPNLTFSTLTVSNMSPEDSSIYLCSVDLGGVAFFGQGTRLTVV.

The chain couples TRBV5-6 to TRBJ2-2, with D unclear. CDR1 SGHDT and CDR2 YYEEEE come from the germline V gene. This CDR3 contains 13 residues. The V end was cut by 4 bases, the J end by 6 bases, with 10 bases between. In DNA, the CDR3 is TGTGCCAGCAGCCCTCCCTATGCCGGGGAGCTGTTTTTT. This sequence encodes CASSPPYAGELFF.

The rearrangement links TRBV7-9 to TRBJ1-2, with a weak D call TRBD1 (5 bases). Germline V gives CDR1 SEHNR, CDR2 FQNEAQ (reference sequence). This CDR3 spans 13 amino acids. Trimming pared 7 bases from V and 7 bases from J, leaving 16 bases between. CDR3 in DNA: TGTGCCAGCACCCCGTTTCTGGGGGTTGGCTACACCTTC. Translating gives CASTPFLGVGYTF.

The rearrangement links TRBV13 to TRBJ1-1; D call uncertain. The V end was cut by 5 bases, the J end by 5 bases, with 9 bases between. Germline V gene lookup returns CDR1 PRHDT and CDR2 FYEKMQ (reference sequence). The CDR3 extends over 12 amino acids. This chain's CDR3 is CASSVSGTEAFF. The DNA of the CDR3 is TGTGCCAGCAGCGTCTCTGGAACTGAAGCTTTCTTT. The full variable domain, with the rest looked up from reference TRBV13 and TRBJ1-1, is AAGVIQSPRHLIKEKRETATLKCYPIPRHDTVYWYQQGPGQDPQFLISFYEKMQSDKGSIPDRFSAQQFSDYHSELNMSSLELGDSALYFCASSVSGTEAFFGQGTRLTVV.

This chain connects TRBV20-1 to TRBJ2-3; a weak D match, TRBD1 (6 bases). The ends were cut back, 5 bases at V and 0 bases at J, with 9 bases in the middle. The CDR3 contains 13 residues. Germline V gives CDR1 DFQATT, CDR2 SNEGSKA (reference sequence). DNA for the CDR3: TGCAGTGCTGGGGACACTAGCACAGATACGCAGTATTTT. Encoded protein: CSAGDTSTDTQYF.

CDR3 in amino acids: CASSEGTYTEAFF. CDR3 DNA sequence: TGCGCCAGCAGTGAGGGGACTTACACTGAAGCTTTCTTT. This rearrangement joins TRBV10-1 to TRBJ1-1; weak D call: TRBD1 (5 bases). Trimming took off 2 bases at V and 3 bases at J, with 7 bases between the two ends. CDR1 and CDR2 from the germline V gene are WNHNN and SYGVQD (reference sequence). The CDR3 totals 13 residues.

This clonotype was recorded many times. The chain is built from TRBV29-1 and TRBJ2-4, with D perhaps TRBD2 (5 bases). The V and J ends lost 3 bases and 0 bases respectively, with 6 bases between them. The germline V gene has CDR1 SQVTM and CDR2 ANQGSEA. The CDR3 contains 13 residues. CDR3 in amino acids: CSVEEVAKNIQYF. The CDR3 coding sequence is TGCAGCGTTGAGGAGGTAGCCAAAAACATTCAGTACTTC.

The chain combines TRBV5-1 with TRBJ1-6; no definite D call. CDR1 is SGHRS and CDR2 is YFSETQ in the germline V gene. CDR3 length: 16 residues. V lost 2 bases, J lost 0 bases, and 9 bases lay in between. In DNA, the CDR3 is TGCGCCAGCAGCTTCTCAAGGAGCTCCTATAATTCACCCCTCCACTTT. It yields the protein CASSFSRSSYNSPLHF.

The chain employs TRBV20-1 and TRBJ2-3, with D perhaps matching TRBD1 (6 bases). Germline CDR1 and CDR2: DFQATT and SNEGSKA (reference sequence). The V end was cut by 3 bases, the J end by 2 bases, with 15 bases between. This CDR3 region has 15 residues. The CDR3 DNA reads as TGCAGTGCTAGTGGACAGAACCCTAACACAGATACGCAGTATTTT. It translates to CSASGQNPNTDTQYF.

This clonotype came up a few times. The J gene is TRBJ2-7, the V gene TRBV28; TRBD1 matches at 11 bases. The CDR3 length is 15 residues. J lost 2 bases, V lost 7 bases, and 7 bases had no gene match. Germline V lookup: CDR1 MDHEN, CDR2 SYDVKM. CDR3 amino acids: CASTPRDRGAYEQYF. CDR3 nucleotide sequence: TGTGCCAGCACCCCCCGGGACAGGGGGGCCTACGAGCAGTACTTC.

The chain carries TRBV20-1 and TRBJ2-1; TRBD2 agrees at 8 bases. Germline CDR1 is DFQATT and CDR2 is SNEGSKA (reference sequence). CDR3 length equals 15 residues. V was pared by 6 bases and J by 0 bases, with 7 bases of the junction left unmatched. CDR3 region: CSADGLASSYNEQFF. In DNA form, the CDR3 reads TGCAGTGCCGACGGACTAGCTAGCTCCTACAATGAGCAGTTCTTC.

The rearrangement joins TRBV20-1 to TRBJ2-1, with TRBD2 identical over 9 bases. Looked up from germline, CDR1 is DFQATT and CDR2 is SNEGSKA (reference sequence). Losses at the gene ends were 0 bases for V and 3 bases for J; bases not matched to a gene: 9. There are 17 residues in the CDR3. In DNA form, the CDR3 reads TGCAGTGCTAGAGATCTAGGGCGGGGGGGTATCTACAATGAGCAGTTCTTC. It specifies CSARDLGRGGIYNEQFF.

There are a few counts of this clonotype. The chain recombines TRBV20-1 with TRBJ2-3; 8 bases map to TRBD2. Germline loops: CDR1 DFQATT, CDR2 SNEGSKA (reference sequence). The CDR3 has 15 amino acids. Trimming at V came to 6 bases and at J to 3 bases, leaving 11 bases not matched to a gene. Here the CDR3 DNA reads TGCAGTGCCTCCCCCCGGGAGGGAAAGACAGATACGCAGTATTTT. This translates into CSASPREGKTDTQYF.

This clonotype appeared a few times. This chain links TRBV7-9 with TRBJ2-7; 7 positions agree with TRBD1. There are 12 residues in the CDR3. V shed 6 bases, J shed 6 bases, and the junction held 5 bases outside the gene matches. Germline lookup yields CDR1 SEHNR and CDR2 FQNEAQ (reference sequence). In nucleotides, the CDR3 is TGTGCCAGCAGACCCGACAGGGTCGAGCAGTACTTC. Translated, it gives CASRPDRVEQYF.

This clonotype came up many times. DNA of the CDR3: TGCAGCGTCCCCGGGACAGGGGGCGTCTACGAGCAGTACTTC. Encoded protein: CSVPGTGGVYEQYF. The rearrangement joins TRBV29-1 to TRBJ2-7; 12 bases fit TRBD1. Germline CDR1 is SQVTM and CDR2 is ANQGSEA. The CDR3 extends over 14 amino acids. J gave up 3 bases and V 6 bases, and 6 bases lay outside the gene matches.